This TCR beta chain originates from a study of blood T cell repertoires in COVID-19 (dated by TCRdb to about 2020). General notes on the study: Samples from collaborators originated in the United States, Italy and Spain and spanned both the acute and convalescent phases of COVID-19. The prospective study material was composed of cDNA or gDNA derived from T cells, B-cell-depleted T cells, or PBMCs. The dataset comprised deeply sampled blood TCRbeta repertoires from subjects exposed to, actively infected with, or recovered from COVID-19. The repertoires were released in a freely available public database meant as a resource for research on the immune response to SARS-CoV-2. The samples were drawn from the first 160 participants of the ongoing ImmuneRACE study and from 950 to 1,500 subjects provided by 6 global collaborators. The sample metadata nearly always contained a de-identified subject ID, COVID-19 status, age in years and sex. Where available, HLA class I and class II types were obtained from metadata supplied by the sample provider rather than from assay-based typing.

As to this clone: Its antigen is still unknown. The sample holds no much larger clone one base away, and base qualities are not on file.

Between the V and J ends, shortened by 0 bases and 1 base respectively, the junction contains 7 bases. Reading from cysteine to phenylalanine, the CDR3 counts 15 amino acids. The entry retains the CDR3 DNA only, 45 bases that are in frame from base 1. Taken from the germline V gene, the CDR1 and CDR2 loops are LGHNA and YSLEER. Whole blood was collected in K2EDTA tubes by collaborating institutions according to the institutions' own protocols. For TCRbeta analysis, collaborators shipped samples as frozen whole blood, isolated PBMCs, or DNA extracted from either of those sample types. The paper as a whole reports these results and caveats: The amount of clinical and demographic metadata varied by source and participant and was provided uncurated.

TCRbeta CDR3 regions were amplified from genomic DNA using the immunoSEQ Assay, a bias-controlled multiplex PCR. The original methods were these. The number of nucleated cells in each sample was estimated from the amplification of reference gene primers within the assay. Sequence reads were collapsed and filtered to measure the absolute abundance of every unique TCRbeta CDR3 rearrangement. For each sample, productive Simpson clonality was calculated as the square root of Simpson's diversity index over productive rearrangements. TCRdb stores this immuneACCESS table with in-frame sequences only. Part of the clones is absent; in the studies checked, under half of the shortfall reflects unresolved V genes, and no reason is known for the rest. V and J calls plus clone size are reproduced from that table; the DNA served to infer D and trimming. In this sample the table shows 120,000 to 150,000 clones, approximately 79% of which occur a single time. The ten largest clones take up roughly 3.5% of the sample.

Sample: peripheral blood. This sequence was found in a man aged 55 to 70 with acute or convalescent COVID-19. This receptor chain uses TRBV4-3 and TRBJ1-5, with the identity of the D gene unclear. The CDR3 protein: CASSQEFLSNQPQHF. In nucleotide form, the sequence is TGCGCCAGCAGCCAAGAGTTCCTAAGCAATCAGCCCCAGCATTTT.